This entry describes one T cell receptor (beta chain). The antigen remains undetermined. The sample is drawn from a study of blood T cells in healthy people across ages. Study in general: Through template switching, about one barcoded beta molecule was captured per two T cells, as measured in model experiments.

Through a sample-barcoded 5' primer and a J-beta primer mix, a second PCR was run for roughly 7 to 12 cycles. TCRdb used MiXCR to reprocess the 5' RACE reads, holding one entry per CDR3 protein. The repertoire holds 650,000 to 800,000 distinct CDR3 sequences, with approximately 52% as singletons. The V gene lost 5 bases and the J gene lost 2 bases, with 15 bases spanning the gap. Germline loops: CDR1 MGHDK, CDR2 SYGVNS. This CDR3 is built from 15 residues. Study-level results: Naive T cell percentage showed a strong correlation with the diversity of TCR beta. Whereas aged donors had fewer naive CD4+ cells, long-lived donors had more of them and higher diversity.

The clonotype was recovered from an elderly woman in good health. The chain is built from TRBV25-1 and TRBJ1-1, with a tentative D call TRBD1 (6 bases). Specimen: blood. The CDR3 region is CASSKRRGTNTEAFF. In nucleotides, the CDR3 is TGTGCCAGCAGTAAGCGGCGGGGGACAAACACTGAAGCTTTCTTT.